The entry that follows covers one TCR beta chain sequence. Antigen unknown. Germline lookup yields CDR1 MNHEY and CDR2 SVGAGI. CDR3 size: 13 residues. The V and J ends lost 7 bases and 7 bases respectively, with 11 bases between them. This specimen belongs to a study of T cell responses to AZD1222 COVID-19 vaccine. TCRdb's copy holds only in-frame clones and misses some; the assay was immunoSEQ multiplex PCR. The sample contains over 110,000 clones, roughly nine tenths of which appear only once. Study conclusions and caveats: Elevations in Spike-specific TCR breadth and depth followed administration of two AZD1222 doses. It should be noted that donors were predominantly white British and more often female, and clonal diversity was possibly underestimated. Per reports, nearly half of all spike-specific TCRs target regions that are unmutated in variants. Seropositive status at baseline applied to only 6 or 7 AZD1222 recipients.

The sample here was peripheral blood, taken on day 0 of AZD1222 vaccination. The clonotype originates from an adult in good health. The V gene is TRBV6-5, the J gene TRBJ1-6; tentatively, D is TRBD1 (5 bases). CDR3 loop: CASMVQDNSPLHF. The CDR3, as DNA: TGTGCCAGCATGGTACAGGACAATTCACCCCTCCACTTT.